This T cell receptor (beta chain) emerged from a study of blood T cell repertoires in COVID-19. Study-wide context: Nucleic acid was either cDNA or gDNA, and it came from T cells, B-cell-depleted T cells, or PBMCs.

Study processing details: Reference gene primer amplification yielded estimated nucleated cell counts. Assay: immunoSEQ multiplex PCR; the TCRdb copy retains only in-frame clones and omits some. V and J calls and clone size are copied from that table; D and trimming were computed from the DNA. Here the sample spans a few hundred thousand clones, more than 85% being singletons. From germline, CDR1 is LGHDT and CDR2 YNNKEL (reference sequence). This CDR3 has 12 amino acids. Deletions cut 3 bases from V and 5 bases from J, with 6 bases between. The rearrangement joins TRBV3-1 (or the pseudogene TRBV3-2) to TRBJ2-3; D is uncertain. The sample comprised peripheral blood. This clonotype was sampled from a young man with acute or convalescent COVID-19. CDR3 sequence (DNA): TGTGCCAGCAGCCACAGTGAAGATACGCAGTATTTT. Translating gives CASSHSEDTQYF.